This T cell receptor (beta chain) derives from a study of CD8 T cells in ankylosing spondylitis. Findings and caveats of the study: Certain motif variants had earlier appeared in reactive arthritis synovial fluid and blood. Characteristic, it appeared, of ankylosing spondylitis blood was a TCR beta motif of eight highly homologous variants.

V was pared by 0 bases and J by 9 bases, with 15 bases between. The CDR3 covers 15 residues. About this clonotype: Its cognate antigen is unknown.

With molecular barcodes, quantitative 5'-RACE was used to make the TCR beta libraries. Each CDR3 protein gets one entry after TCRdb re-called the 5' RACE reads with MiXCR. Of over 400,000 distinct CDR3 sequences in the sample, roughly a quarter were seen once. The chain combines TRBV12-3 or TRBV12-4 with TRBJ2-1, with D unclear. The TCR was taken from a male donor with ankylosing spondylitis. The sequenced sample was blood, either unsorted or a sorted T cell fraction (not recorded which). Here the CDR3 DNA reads TGTGCCAGCAGTTTAGCAAGGTCCTATGCCCTTGAGCAGTTCTTC. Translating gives CASSLARSYALEQFF.